This TCR beta chain was observed in a study of blood T cell repertoires in COVID-19. Across the whole study: In each case, the material was cDNA or gDNA derived from T cells, B-cell-depleted T cells, or PBMCs.

In the original workflow: Estimated nucleated cell counts came from reference gene primer amplification. Sequenced by immunoSEQ multiplex PCR; TCRdb stores in-frame clones only, minus some. V and J calls and clone size are as listed in that table; D and trimming were resolved from the DNA. The sample holds 250,000 or so clones, roughly 85% seen once. The CDR3 runs to 12 residues. V lost 8 bases to trimming and J lost 5 bases, with 15 bases between them. CDR1 is GTSNPN and CDR2 is SVGIG in the germline V gene (reference sequence). Specimen: peripheral blood. The origin of this receptor is a woman aged 30 to 39 with active or convalescent COVID-19. The chain combines TRBV30 with TRBJ1-1, with D possibly TRBD1 on 5 matching bases. CDR3 nucleotide sequence: TGTGCCCCCCTCGGGGGGGGTACTGAAGCTTTCTTT. Its translation is CAPLGGGTEAFF.